The clone carrying this T cell receptor (beta chain) occurred many times. What it binds is unknown. Indicated time point: longitudinal time-point 1 (baseline). The study drew its healthy controls from blood bank volunteers in Maryland, USA. 2 million unsorted PBMCs were stored in RNAlater at -80 °C before RNA extraction. Synthesis of cDNA was accomplished via 5'RACE employing 10-nucleotide random UMIs. TCRdb used MiXCR to reprocess the 5' RACE reads, holding one entry per CDR3 protein. Among fewer than 90,000 distinct CDR3 sequences, roughly 10% were seen once, and the ten largest hold roughly a tenth. The sample comes from a study of neurological immune-mediated disorders. Overall study findings and caveats: Multiple sclerosis, the disease with the least TCR clonal expansion, fell below healthy controls, whereas HTLV-1-associated myelopathy showed the most.

This sequence originates from a man aged 30-40 years in good health. The sample consisted of PBMCs.

The DNA of the CDR3 is TGTGCCAGCAGCTTGGGGCTAGCGGGAAACTTTTTCTACGAGCAGTACTTC. Translation: CASSLGLAGNFFYEQYF. V and J are TRBV11-1 and TRBJ2-7; the match to TRBD2 covers 9 bases. The CDR3 runs 17 residues. From germline, CDR1 is SGHAT and CDR2 FQDESV (reference sequence). The J segment lost 3 bases and the V segment lost 3 bases, leaving 12 bases of the junction unmatched.